The 12 T cell receptor beta chains given below trace back to one sample, sequenced in a study of long-term antiretroviral therapy in people with HIV. They ran version v3.0 of the immunoSEQ assay at survey level. The data were produced by immunoSEQ multiplex PCR, yet TCRdb's version contains in-frame clones alone and is incomplete. The data hold roughly 30,000 clones, with about 83% observed a single time. The specimen comprised unsorted PBMCs, sampled approximately 4.8 years after starting antiretroviral therapy. The origin of the receptors is a man between 35 and 55 years old with HIV.

The genes are TRBV11-2 and TRBJ2-5, with D possibly being TRBD2 (5 bases). The CDR3 contains 15 residues. CDR1 and CDR2 from the germline V gene are SGHAT and FQNNGV. V lost 1 base to trimming and J lost 2 bases, with 11 bases between them. CDR3 loop: CASSLVAGKQETQYF. CDR3 nucleotide sequence: TGTGCCAGCAGCTTAGTCGCGGGCAAGCAAGAGACCCAGTACTTC. Variable domain in full (rest from reference TRBV11-2 and TRBJ2-5): EAGVAQSPRYKIIEKRQSVAFWCNPISGHATLYWYQQILGQGPKLLIQFQNNGVVDDSQLPKDRFSAERLKGVDSTLKIQPAKLEDSAVYLCASSLVAGKQETQYFGPGTRLLVL.

The chain links TRBV18 to TRBJ2-3; 8 positions match TRBD2. The germline V gene has CDR1 KGHSH and CDR2 LQKENI. The V and J ends lost 5 bases and 6 bases, in that order; junction bases with no gene match: 19. The CDR3 covers 18 residues. In nucleotides, the CDR3 is TGTGCCAGCTCAACCCAAGGTCGTAGTAGCGGGGTAGTGGATACGCAGTATTTT. Translating gives CASSTQGRSSGVVDTQYF.

V is TRBV27 and J is TRBJ2-7, with D hard to call. This CDR3 has 13 residues. The germline V gene encodes CDR1 MNHEY and CDR2 SMNVEV (reference sequence). Trimming stripped 5 bases from V and 2 bases from J, with 10 bases between. The CDR3 region is CASSASYPYEQYF. CDR3 nucleotide sequence: TGTGCCAGCAGTGCAAGCTACCCCTACGAGCAGTACTTC.

J is TRBJ2-1 and V is TRBV1. TRBV1 is an annotated pseudogene. The CDR3 is 17 residues long. The CDR3 nucleotides read TGCACCAGCAGCCAACCAAGATGGACGGACCCAAACAATGAGCAGTTCTTC. It is translated as CTSSQPRWTDPNNEQFF.

The chain combines TRBV7-8 with TRBJ1-1, with D perhaps matching TRBD1 (5 bases). V lost 7 bases and J 1 base, leaving 16 bases between the germline ends. Germline CDR1 reads SGHVS; CDR2 reads FQNEAQ. This CDR3 spans 15 amino acids. In DNA form, the CDR3 reads TGTGCCAGCACAGAAGGGGCGGGGCCGAACACTGAAGCTTTCTTT. Translation gives CASTEGAGPNTEAFF.

CDR3 loop: CASSLGGGPERTQYF. CDR3 nucleotides: TGTGCCAGCAGTTTAGGCGGGGGCCCCGAGCGGACCCAGTACTTC. The rearrangement links TRBV27 to TRBJ2-5; D might be TRBD2 (7 bases). In germline, CDR1 is MNHEY, CDR2 SMNVEV (reference sequence). Trimming pared 2 bases from V and 7 bases from J, leaving 17 bases between. This CDR3 comprises 15 residues.

This rearrangement joins TRBV6-4 to TRBJ2-2; TRBD2 agrees at 8 bases. The CDR3 length is 16 residues. V lost 6 bases and J lost 0; bases outside the gene matches: 6. Germline CDR1 MRHNA, CDR2 SNTAGT. CDR3 in amino acids: CASSQRTSPNTGELFF. In nucleotides, the CDR3 is TGTGCCAGCAGCCAACGGACTAGCCCGAACACCGGGGAGCTGTTTTTT.

This clone was seen just once. This sequence joins TRBV6-5 and TRBJ1-1; D possibly corresponds to TRBD1 (6 bases). V lost 5 bases, J lost 4 bases, and 17 bases lay in between. CDR1 and CDR2 (germline): MNHEY, SVGAGI. The CDR3 consists of 15 residues. The CDR3 region has the DNA TGTGCCAGCAGTCGCCCCACAGGGCCGGGCACTGAAGCTTTCTTT. The encoded protein is CASSRPTGPGTEAFF.

The sample holds one count of this clone. V is TRBV7-3 and J is TRBJ2-7; 7 bases align to TRBD1. CDR3 length: 15 amino acids. The germline V gene has CDR1 SGHTA and CDR2 FQGTGA. J was trimmed by 2 bases and V by 0 bases; bases with no gene match: 4. The CDR3 is CASSLTGDSTYEQYF. In DNA form, the CDR3 reads TGTGCCAGCAGCTTAACAGGGGACAGCACCTACGAGCAGTACTTC.

The V and J genes are TRBV7-9 and TRBJ1-1, with D unclear. This CDR3 region has 12 residues. Between the trimmed V and J ends, which lost 1 base and 11 bases, there was a span of 11 bases. Germline V gene lookup returns CDR1 SEHNR and CDR2 FQNEAQ (reference sequence). The CDR3 reads CASSLELVGAFF. CDR3 sequence (DNA): TGTGCCAGCAGCTTAGAGCTGGTAGGCGCTTTCTTT.

The count of this clone is one. The chain combines TRBV20-1 with TRBJ2-1, with D unclear. CDR1 and CDR2 (germline): DFQATT, SNEGSKA (reference sequence). This CDR3 region has 11 residues. The V gene lost 3 bases and the J gene lost 3 bases, with 3 bases spanning the gap. In DNA form, the CDR3 reads TGCAGTGCTAGTAGCTACAATGAGCAGTTCTTC. Translation: CSASSYNEQFF.

This clone was observed a single time. The chain carries TRBV2 and TRBJ1-6, with TRBD1 as a possible D gene (5 bases). Germline V gene data show CDR1 as SNHLY and CDR2 as FYNNEI. Deletions cut 2 bases from V and 1 base from J, with 12 bases between. The CDR3 extends over 17 amino acids. CDR3: CASSEPGTLSYNSPLHF. The CDR3 region has the DNA TGTGCCAGCAGTGAACCGGGGACCCTTTCCTATAATTCACCCCTCCACTTT. Drawing the rest from reference TRBV2 and TRBJ1-6, the complete variable domain is EPEVTQTPSHQVTQMGQEVILRCVPISNHLYFYWYRQILGQKVEFLVSFYNNEISEKSEIFDDQFSVERPDGSNFTLKIRSTKLEDSAMYFCASSEPGTLSYNSPLHFGNGTRLTVT.